One sample yielded the 17 T cell receptor beta chains listed below, sequenced in a study of monozygotic twins with inflammatory bowel disease. TCRdb reprocessed the 5' RACE reads, with one entry per CDR3 protein and no DNA. The specimen's table records about 150,000 distinct CDR3 sequences. What was sequenced was blood. The receptors stem from a human donor with ulcerative colitis or Crohn's disease, or a healthy co-twin of an affected twin (not recorded which).

V usage is TRBV20-1 and J usage is TRBJ1-3. Germline assignment: CDR1 DFQATT and CDR2 SNEGSKA (reference sequence). The CDR3 has 15 residues. The CDR3 loop is CSASSGHYSGNTIYF.

The J gene is TRBJ1-6, the V gene TRBV4-2; TCRdb proposes TRBD1, but this gene call is untestable without DNA. This CDR3 spans 15 amino acids. The germline CDR1 and CDR2 sequences are LGHNA and YNFKEQ. The chain's CDR3 is CASSQVHRGDSPLHF.

This rearrangement joins TRBV6-6 to TRBJ2-1. CDR1 is MNHNY and CDR2 is SVGAGI in the germline V gene (reference sequence). This CDR3 contains 14 residues. Here the CDR3 reads CASSQRDFYNEQFF.

The chain joins TRBV27 to TRBJ2-1; the D call from TCRdb, TRBD2, cannot be confirmed without DNA. CDR3 size: 17 residues. The V gene's germline CDR1 is MNHEY and CDR2 SMNVEV (reference sequence). CDR3 amino acids: CASSLVSPSAVHNEQFF.

This rearrangement joins TRBV27 to TRBJ2-5; lacking DNA, the TRBD2 call made by TCRdb goes unchecked. CDR3 length equals 14 residues. Germline-derived CDR1 and CDR2 are MNHEY and SMNVEV (reference sequence). The CDR3 spells CASSSGTLGETQYF.

This chain links TRBV7-2 with TRBJ2-7. The CDR3 totals 15 residues. CDR1 SGHTA and CDR2 FQGNSA come from the germline V gene. This CDR3 is CASSLVKGDAYEQYF.

The chain is built from TRBV13 and TRBJ2-7; TCRdb's D call, TRBD2, is unchecked because there is no DNA. Germline values: CDR1 PRHDT, CDR2 FYEKMQ (reference sequence). CDR3 size: 17 residues. CDR3 sequence: CASSLRVAGGPTYEQYF.

The chain links TRBV20-1 to TRBJ1-6; TCRdb's D gene call, TRBD1, goes unchecked for lack of DNA. The CDR3 consists of 14 residues. The germline CDR1 and CDR2 sequences are DFQATT and SNEGSKA (reference sequence). The CDR3 sequence is CSADRGKGDSPLHF.

V is TRBV6-2 or TRBV6-3 and J is TRBJ1-5; TCRdb outputs TRBD1, but without DNA this stays unchecked. This CDR3 spans 18 amino acids. Germline CDR1 is MNHEY and CDR2 is SVGEGT. The CDR3 sequence: CASSTPPGQIIRIQPQHF.

The J gene is TRBJ2-3, the V gene TRBV7-3; TCRdb's D call, TRBD1, is unchecked because there is no DNA. The CDR3 runs to 17 residues. Germline V gene sequence: CDR1 SGHTA, CDR2 FQGTGA. This chain's CDR3 is CASSLNPAGQGTDTQYF.

This chain uses TRBV4-1 with TRBJ1-3; TCRdb calls TRBD1, which cannot be checked without DNA. CDR1 is MGHRA, CDR2 YSYEKL, per germline. This CDR3 comprises 16 residues. CDR3 loop: CASSQTGVSSGNTIYF.

The chain couples TRBV7-2 to TRBJ2-7; as DNA is missing, the TRBD2 call by TCRdb cannot be tested. Germline assignment: CDR1 SGHTA and CDR2 FQGNSA. This CDR3 is 14 amino acids long. The CDR3 reads CASSRGLALYEQYF.

The chain links TRBV30 to TRBJ1-6. From germline, CDR1 is GTSNPN and CDR2 SVGIG (reference sequence). The CDR3 sequence is 16 residues long. CDR3: CAWSATGGSYNSPLHF.

The chain employs TRBV6-1 and TRBJ1-1; TCRdb proposes TRBD1, but this gene call is untestable without DNA. This CDR3 has 16 residues. In germline, CDR1 is MNHNS, CDR2 SASEGT. The CDR3 protein is CASSPRTGVGNTEAFF.

This chain links TRBV5-5 with TRBJ1-1; TCRdb's D gene call, TRBD1, goes unchecked for lack of DNA. This CDR3 spans 17 amino acids. Germline V gene lookup returns CDR1 SGHKS and CDR2 YYEKEE (reference sequence). CDR3 sequence reads: CASSFRDRGLGRTEAFF.

This chain uses TRBV7-2 with TRBJ2-3; TCRdb returns TRBD2, unconfirmable since there is no DNA. Germline CDR1 is SGHTA and CDR2 is FQGNSA. There are 17 residues in the CDR3. The CDR3 sequence is CASSFRLAAGVGDTQYF.

The chain uses TRBV20-1 and TRBJ2-3. The CDR3 covers 12 residues. Germline CDR1 DFQATT, CDR2 SNEGSKA (reference sequence). CDR3 sequence: CSARGSTDTQYF.